These 6 T cell receptor beta chains were sequenced from one sample in a study of blood T cell repertoires in COVID-19. Assay: immunoSEQ multiplex PCR; the TCRdb copy retains only in-frame clones and omits some. The data hold 200,000 to 250,000 clones, with 80% to 90% observed a single time. Material for sequencing was PBMCs or T cells enriched from blood (not recorded which). These receptors all come from a woman aged 45-65 years who had been exposed to COVID-19.

The chain employs TRBV7-3 and TRBJ2-2; weak D call: TRBD2 (6 bases). Trimming left V 5 bases short and J 6 bases short, with 13 bases between. The CDR3 spans 14 residues. Germline-derived CDR1 and CDR2 are SGHTA and FQGTGA. The CDR3 nucleotides read TGTGCCAGCAGCCCCCGGGGAGGCCCCGGGGAGCTGTTTTTT. Its translation: CASSPRGGPGELFF.

CDR3 loop: CATRGGTALGTQYF. CDR3 DNA: TGTGCCACGAGAGGGGGGACAGCATTAGGGACCCAGTACTTC. The chain recombines TRBV19 with TRBJ2-5; a weak D match, TRBD1 (7 bases). The CDR3 totals 14 residues. V was clipped by 10 bases and J by 7 bases, with 22 bases between them. CDR1 LNHDA and CDR2 SQIVND come from the germline V gene (reference sequence).

This chain joins TRBV6-5 and TRBJ2-7, with D tentatively TRBD1 (7 bases). The CDR3 is made up of 14 amino acids. V was pared by 5 bases and J by 4 bases, with 15 bases between. The germline V gene encodes CDR1 MNHEY and CDR2 SVGAGI. CDR3 in amino acids: CASSRETGRYEQYF. The CDR3 bases are TGTGCCAGCAGTCGAGAGACAGGGAGGTACGAGCAGTACTTC.

The chain couples TRBV10-1 to TRBJ1-1, with D possibly being TRBD1 (5 bases). This CDR3 has 15 residues. Germline V gene data show CDR1 as WNHNN and CDR2 as SYGVQD (reference sequence). V was trimmed by 2 bases and J by 4 bases, leaving 14 bases between them. The chain's CDR3 is CASSERTPGGTEAFF. The CDR3, as DNA: TGCGCCAGCAGTGAGAGGACCCCGGGGGGCACTGAAGCTTTCTTT.

In DNA form, the CDR3 reads TGTGCCAGCAGTTTAATGGGGCGCACAGATACGCAGTATTTT. Its protein product is CASSLMGRTDTQYF. The chain uses TRBV28 and TRBJ2-3, with D perhaps matching TRBD1 (5 bases). CDR1 is MDHEN and CDR2 is SYDVKM in the germline V gene. The V gene lost 2 bases and the J gene lost 1 base, with 7 bases spanning the gap. This CDR3 region has 14 residues.

This clone was observed once. The gene calls are TRBV6-5 and TRBJ1-2, with D perhaps TRBD1 (5 bases). The CDR3 length is 13 residues. Germline loops: CDR1 MNHEY, CDR2 SVGAGI. Trimming removed 4 bases at V and 8 bases at J, with 14 bases between. CDR3 in amino acids: CASSFPQGRGYTF. CDR3 DNA sequence: TGTGCCAGCAGTTTTCCCCAGGGCCGGGGCTACACCTTC.